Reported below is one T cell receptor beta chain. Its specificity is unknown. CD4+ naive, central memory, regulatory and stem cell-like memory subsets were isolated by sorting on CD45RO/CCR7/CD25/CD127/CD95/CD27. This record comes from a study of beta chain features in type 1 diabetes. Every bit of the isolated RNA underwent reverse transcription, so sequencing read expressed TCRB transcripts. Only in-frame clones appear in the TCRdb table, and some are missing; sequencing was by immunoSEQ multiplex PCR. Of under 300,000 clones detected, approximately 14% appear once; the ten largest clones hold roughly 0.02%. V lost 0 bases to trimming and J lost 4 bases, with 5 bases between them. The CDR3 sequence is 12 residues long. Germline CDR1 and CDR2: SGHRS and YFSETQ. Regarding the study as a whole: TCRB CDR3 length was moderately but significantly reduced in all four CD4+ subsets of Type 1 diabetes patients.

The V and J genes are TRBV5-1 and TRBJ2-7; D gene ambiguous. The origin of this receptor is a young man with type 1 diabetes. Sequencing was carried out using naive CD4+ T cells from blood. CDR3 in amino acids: CASSLVGYEQYF. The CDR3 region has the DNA TGCGCCAGCAGCTTGGTCGGGTACGAGCAGTACTTC.